Listed below are T cell receptor beta chains from one sample, sequenced in a study of T cell responses to AZD1222 COVID-19 vaccine. Method: immunoSEQ multiplex PCR; TCRdb's copy keeps in-frame clones and lacks some. The sample contains about 180,000 clones, almost 90% of which appear only once. The starting material was peripheral blood, obtained on day 0 of AZD1222 vaccination. The receptors derive from an adult in good health. The CDR3 runs from the conserved cysteine through the conserved F or W. A D gene is named only where the DNA matches it firmly. Rows may omit the clone size; those that give it use once, few, many or a size class.

j_gene	abundance	d_gene	v_gene	CDR3aa
TRBJ1-1	.	.	TRBV4-2	CASSQDWKGMNTEAFF
TRBJ1-1	.	.	TRBV19	CASSQTTAAFF
TRBJ2-5	.	TRBD2	TRBV6-5	CASTRTSGGQETQYF
TRBJ1-4	.	.	TRBV25-1	CASSPWEQANEKLFF
TRBJ1-4	once	.	TRBV19	CASSTHGRGVNEKLFF
TRBJ1-1	.	.	TRBV2	CASSEADSMNTEAFF
TRBJ2-7	.	.	TRBV10-2	CASSQFLQGGEQYF
TRBJ2-1	.	TRBD2	TRBV10-3	CAISLAGVSYNEQFF
TRBJ1-6	few	.	TRBV7-2	CASSNRVLGSPLHF
TRBJ2-7	few	.	TRBV11-2	CASSSFSRGYEQYF
TRBJ2-7	.	.	TRBV5-1	CASSSLTRTEGEQYF
TRBJ1-5	.	.	TRBV10-3	CAISEAGVGYSNQPQHF
TRBJ2-7	.	TRBD1	TRBV27	CASSLRDRDFTGEQYF
TRBJ2-2	.	.	TRBV6-2/TRBV6-3	CASSSVGTGELFF
TRBJ1-5	once	.	TRBV30	CAWSVPPYSNQPQHF
TRBJ1-1	.	.	TRBV7-9	CASKTARNAEAFF
TRBJ1-1	.	.	TRBV7-2	CASSLAHLNTEAFF
TRBJ1-4	.	TRBD1	TRBV7-6	CASSRTGVGEKLFF
TRBJ2-1	.	TRBD2	TRBV10-3	CANSAEGLAGVNEQFF
TRBJ1-3	.	.	TRBV18	CASSGIQGSGNTIYF
TRBJ1-3	once	.	TRBV4-1	CASSQGPFSGNTIYF
TRBJ2-2	.	.	TRBV6-4	CASSDSRRRNTGELFF
TRBJ2-7	.	.	TRBV10-3	CAISETFVGTYEQYF
TRBJ2-1	.	.	TRBV6-1	CASSEPLHPRFYNEQFF
TRBJ2-1	few	.	TRBV5-6	CASSYERRFNEQFF
TRBJ2-2	.	.	TRBV20-1	CSASRPGATGELFF
TRBJ1-5	.	.	TRBV7-7	CASSLEGAGERKWGNQPQHF
TRBJ2-1	.	.	TRBV2	CASSYGSNEQFF
TRBJ2-7	once	TRBD1	TRBV25-1	CASQDYGTGSEQYF
TRBJ2-7	once	TRBD1	TRBV5-1	CASSWGQGVYEQYF
TRBJ1-1	.	TRBD1	TRBV7-9	CASNPSRDRENTEAFF
TRBJ2-2	.	.	TRBV7-9	CASSLAGGTGELFF
TRBJ1-1	once	.	TRBV11-3	CASSLVGNTEAFF
TRBJ1-5	.	.	TRBV30	CAWKWGVGSMWNPYSNQPQHF
TRBJ2-7	.	.	TRBV7-2	CASSLVPGTYEQYF
TRBJ2-4	.	.	TRBV28	CASSLTKNIQYF
TRBJ1-4	once	.	TRBV7-9	CASGGANEKLFF
TRBJ1-2	.	.	TRBV30	CAWTHLDRDSYGYTF
TRBJ1-5	.	.	TRBV3-1/TRBV3-2	CASSQVPDHSNQPQHF
TRBJ2-3	once	TRBD2	TRBV3-1/TRBV3-2	CASSLLAGGPDTQYF
TRBJ2-5	.	.	TRBV15	CATSRDGQETQYF
TRBJ1-1	.	.	TRBV30	CAWSVGSNTEAFF
TRBJ2-2	.	.	TRBV9	CASSVNTGELFF
TRBJ1-5	.	.	TRBV2	CASSHGGGAAFDQPQHF
TRBJ2-5	.	.	TRBV13	CASSLSGQQETQYF
TRBJ2-5	.	TRBD2	TRBV7-2	CASSLGLAGVKQETQYF
TRBJ1-5	.	.	TRBV7-2	CASSPAGGNQPQHF